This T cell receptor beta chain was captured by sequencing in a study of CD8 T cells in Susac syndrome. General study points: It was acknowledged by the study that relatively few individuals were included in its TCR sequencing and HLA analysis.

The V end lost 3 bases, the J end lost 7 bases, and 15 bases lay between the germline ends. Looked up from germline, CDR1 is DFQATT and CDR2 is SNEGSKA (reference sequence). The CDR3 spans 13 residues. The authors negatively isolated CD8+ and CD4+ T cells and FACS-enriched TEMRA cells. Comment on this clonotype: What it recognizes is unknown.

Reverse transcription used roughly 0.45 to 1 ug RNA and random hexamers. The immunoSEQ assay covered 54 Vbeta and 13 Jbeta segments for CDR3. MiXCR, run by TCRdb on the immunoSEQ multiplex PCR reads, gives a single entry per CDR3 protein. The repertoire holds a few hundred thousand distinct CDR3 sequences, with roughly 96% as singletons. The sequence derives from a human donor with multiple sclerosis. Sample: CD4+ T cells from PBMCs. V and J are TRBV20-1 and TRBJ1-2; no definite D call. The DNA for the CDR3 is TGCAGTGCTAGGCCCCCGGGGAGCGGTGGCTACACCTTC. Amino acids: CSARPPGSGGYTF.